The 4 T cell receptor beta chains given below trace back to one sample, sequenced in a study of blood T cell repertoires in COVID-19. The data were produced by immunoSEQ multiplex PCR, yet TCRdb's version contains in-frame clones alone and is incomplete. The sample records roughly 500,000 clones, approximately 88% being singletons. Sequencing input: PBMCs or T cells enriched from blood (not recorded which). The receptors originated from a woman aged 40-49 years who had recovered from COVID-19.

V gene TRBV7-8 combines with J gene TRBJ1-1; D may be TRBD1 (5 bases). Germline assignment: CDR1 SGHVS and CDR2 FQNEAQ. The CDR3 has 14 amino acids. Trimming took off 8 bases at V and 2 bases at J, with 15 bases between the two ends. This CDR3 reads CASRKGQDNTEAFF. The CDR3 DNA follows: TGTGCCAGCCGTAAGGGGCAGGATAACACTGAAGCTTTCTTT.

V and J are TRBV19 and TRBJ2-3; a possible D gene is TRBD2 (6 bases). Germline V lookup: CDR1 LNHDA, CDR2 SQIVND (reference sequence). V shed 3 bases and J shed 4 bases, with 11 bases lying between them. This CDR3 is 14 amino acids long. The CDR3 bases are TGTGCCAGTAGTATTATACTAGCCGCAGATACGCAGTATTTT. It is translated as CASSIILAADTQYF.

The chain uses TRBV15 and TRBJ2-7, with 7 bases fitting TRBD2. V trimming: 5 bases; J trimming: 2 bases; junction bases outside the gene matches: 15. This CDR3 comprises 17 residues. CDR1 and CDR2 (germline): LNHNV, YYDKDF (reference sequence). DNA of the CDR3: TGTGCCACCAGCCCACCAATCCTAGCGGTCCCCCCCTACGAGCAGTACTTC. This encodes CATSPPILAVPPYEQYF.

V usage is TRBV12-3 or TRBV12-4 and J usage is TRBJ1-2, with no clear D. Trimming left V 3 bases short and J 4 bases short, with 9 bases between. The CDR3 contains 13 residues. In nucleotides, the CDR3 is TGTGCCAGCAGTTTCTCAGAAGTCTATGGCTACACCTTC. As protein: CASSFSEVYGYTF.